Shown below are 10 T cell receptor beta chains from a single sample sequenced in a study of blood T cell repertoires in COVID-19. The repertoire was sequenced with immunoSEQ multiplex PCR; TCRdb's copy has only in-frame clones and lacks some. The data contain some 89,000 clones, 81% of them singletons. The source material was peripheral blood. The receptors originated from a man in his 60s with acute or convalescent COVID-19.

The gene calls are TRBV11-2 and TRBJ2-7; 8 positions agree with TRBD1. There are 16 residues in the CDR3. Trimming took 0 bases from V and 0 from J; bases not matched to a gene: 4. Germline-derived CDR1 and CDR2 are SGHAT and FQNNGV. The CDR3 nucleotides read TGTGCCAGCAGCTTAGAACAGGGGGGTCGCTCCTACGAGCAGTACTTC. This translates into CASSLEQGGRSYEQYF. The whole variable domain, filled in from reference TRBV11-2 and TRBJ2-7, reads EAGVAQSPRYKIIEKRQSVAFWCNPISGHATLYWYQQILGQGPKLLIQFQNNGVVDDSQLPKDRFSAERLKGVDSTLKIQPAKLEDSAVYLCASSLEQGGRSYEQYFGPGTRLTVT.

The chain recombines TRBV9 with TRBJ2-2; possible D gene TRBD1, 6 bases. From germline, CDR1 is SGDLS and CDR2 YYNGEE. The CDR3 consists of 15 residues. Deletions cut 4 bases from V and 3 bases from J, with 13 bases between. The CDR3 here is CASSTTGSHTGELFF. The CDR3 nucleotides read TGTGCCAGCAGCACAACAGGGAGCCACACCGGGGAGCTGTTTTTT.

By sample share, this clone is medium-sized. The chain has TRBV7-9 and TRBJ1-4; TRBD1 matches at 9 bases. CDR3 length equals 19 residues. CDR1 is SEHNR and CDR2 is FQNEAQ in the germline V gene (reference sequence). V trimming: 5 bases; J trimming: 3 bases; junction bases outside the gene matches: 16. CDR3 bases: TGTGCCAGCAGCAGTACAGGGGGCGATAGATTCGGGGCTAATGAAAAACTGTTTTTT. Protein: CASSSTGGDRFGANEKLFF.

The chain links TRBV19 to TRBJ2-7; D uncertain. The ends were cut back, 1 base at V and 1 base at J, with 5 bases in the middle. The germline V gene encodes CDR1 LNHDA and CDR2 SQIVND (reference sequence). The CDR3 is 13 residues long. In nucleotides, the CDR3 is TGTGCCAGTAGTATAGTTCTTTCCTACGAGCAGTACTTC. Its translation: CASSIVLSYEQYF.

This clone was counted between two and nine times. CDR3 sequence (DNA): TGTGCCAGCAGCTTAGAGGGGACAGGCCGGAGCTCCTACGAGCAGTACTTC. Its protein product is CASSLEGTGRSSYEQYF. This chain connects TRBV13 to TRBJ2-7; TRBD1 agrees at 8 bases. The CDR3 is 17 residues long. The germline gives CDR1 PRHDT, CDR2 FYEKMQ (reference sequence). V lost 1 base, J lost 0 bases, and 8 bases stayed unmatched.

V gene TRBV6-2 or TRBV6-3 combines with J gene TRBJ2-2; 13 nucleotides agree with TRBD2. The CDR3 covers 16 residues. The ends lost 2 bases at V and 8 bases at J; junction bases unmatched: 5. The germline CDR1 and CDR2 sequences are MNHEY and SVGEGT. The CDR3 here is CASSYQGTSGAGELFF. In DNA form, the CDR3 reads TGTGCCAGCAGTTACCAAGGGACTAGCGGGGCAGGGGAGCTGTTTTTT.

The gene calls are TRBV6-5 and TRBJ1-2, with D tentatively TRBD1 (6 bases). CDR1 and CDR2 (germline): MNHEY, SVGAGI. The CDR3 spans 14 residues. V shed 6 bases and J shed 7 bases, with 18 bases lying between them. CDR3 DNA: TGTGCCAGCAGCCAGAACAGGGTTCGCCCTGGCTACACCTTC. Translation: CASSQNRVRPGYTF.

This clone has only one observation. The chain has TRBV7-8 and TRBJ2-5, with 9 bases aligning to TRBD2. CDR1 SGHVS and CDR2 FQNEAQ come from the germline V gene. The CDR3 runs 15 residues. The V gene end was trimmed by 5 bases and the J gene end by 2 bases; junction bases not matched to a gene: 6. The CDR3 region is CASSLRLAAQETQYF. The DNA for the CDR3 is TGTGCCAGCAGCCTCCGACTAGCGGCTCAAGAGACCCAGTACTTC.

In nucleotides, the CDR3 is TGTGCCAGCAGTTCGGTTACAGGTAGCAATCAGCCCCAGCATTTT. Translation gives CASSSVTGSNQPQHF. The rearrangement links TRBV6-6 to TRBJ1-5; maybe TRBD1 (5 bases). Germline V CDR1 and CDR2: MNHNY, SVGAGI (reference sequence). CDR3 size: 15 residues. V dropped 4 bases and J dropped 0 bases, with 10 bases sitting between them.

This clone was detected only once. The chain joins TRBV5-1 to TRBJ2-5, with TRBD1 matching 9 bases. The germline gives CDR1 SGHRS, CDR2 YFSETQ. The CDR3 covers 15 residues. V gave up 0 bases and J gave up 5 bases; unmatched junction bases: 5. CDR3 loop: CASSLAGQGLETQYF. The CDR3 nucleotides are TGCGCCAGCAGCTTGGCGGGACAGGGCTTGGAGACCCAGTACTTC.